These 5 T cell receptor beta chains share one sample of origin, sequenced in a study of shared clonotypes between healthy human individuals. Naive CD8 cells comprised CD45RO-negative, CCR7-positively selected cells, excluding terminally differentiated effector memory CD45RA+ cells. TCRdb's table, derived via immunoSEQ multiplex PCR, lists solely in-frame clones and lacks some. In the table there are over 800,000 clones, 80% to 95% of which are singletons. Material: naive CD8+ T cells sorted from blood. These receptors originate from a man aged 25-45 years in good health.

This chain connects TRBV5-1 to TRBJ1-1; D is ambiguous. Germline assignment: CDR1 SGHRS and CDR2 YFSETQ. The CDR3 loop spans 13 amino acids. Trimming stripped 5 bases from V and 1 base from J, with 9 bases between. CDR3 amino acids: CASREEENTEAFF. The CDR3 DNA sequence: TGCGCCAGCAGGGAAGAAGAGAACACTGAAGCTTTCTTT.

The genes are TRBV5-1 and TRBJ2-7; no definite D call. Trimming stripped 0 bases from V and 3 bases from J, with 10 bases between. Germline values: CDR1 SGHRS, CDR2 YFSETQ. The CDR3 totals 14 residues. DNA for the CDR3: TGCGCCAGCAGCTTGGGTATTGGGGTCTACGAGCAGTACTTC. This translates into CASSLGIGVYEQYF. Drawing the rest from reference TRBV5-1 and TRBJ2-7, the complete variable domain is KAGVTQTPRYLIKTRGQQVTLSCSPISGHRSVSWYQQTPGQGLQFLFEYFSETQRNKGNFPGRFSGRQFSNSRSEMNVSTLELGDSALYLCASSLGIGVYEQYFGPGTRLTVT.

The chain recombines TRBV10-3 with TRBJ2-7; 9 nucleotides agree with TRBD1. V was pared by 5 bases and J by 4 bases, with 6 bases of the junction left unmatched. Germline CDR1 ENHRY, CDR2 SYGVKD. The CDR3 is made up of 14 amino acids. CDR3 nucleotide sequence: TGTGCCATCAGTCCGGGACAGGGCTTGTACGAGCAGTACTTC. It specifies CAISPGQGLYEQYF.

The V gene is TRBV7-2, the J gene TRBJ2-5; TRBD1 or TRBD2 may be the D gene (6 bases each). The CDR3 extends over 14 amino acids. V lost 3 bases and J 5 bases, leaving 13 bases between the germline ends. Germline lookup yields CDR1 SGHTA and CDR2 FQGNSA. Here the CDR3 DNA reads TGTGCCAGCAGCTTCGGGGGCGCTTGGGAGACCCAGTACTTC. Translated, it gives CASSFGGAWETQYF.

CDR3 region: CASSYWGFSSYNEQFF. The CDR3 nucleotides are TGTGCCAGCAGCTACTGGGGGTTTAGCTCCTACAATGAGCAGTTCTTC. V is TRBV11-2 and J is TRBJ2-1; D is perhaps TRBD1 or TRBD2 (5 bases each). The length of the CDR3 is 16 residues. Trimming shortened V by 4 bases and J by 0 bases, and 13 bases separated the two germline ends. The germline gives CDR1 SGHAT, CDR2 FQNNGV.